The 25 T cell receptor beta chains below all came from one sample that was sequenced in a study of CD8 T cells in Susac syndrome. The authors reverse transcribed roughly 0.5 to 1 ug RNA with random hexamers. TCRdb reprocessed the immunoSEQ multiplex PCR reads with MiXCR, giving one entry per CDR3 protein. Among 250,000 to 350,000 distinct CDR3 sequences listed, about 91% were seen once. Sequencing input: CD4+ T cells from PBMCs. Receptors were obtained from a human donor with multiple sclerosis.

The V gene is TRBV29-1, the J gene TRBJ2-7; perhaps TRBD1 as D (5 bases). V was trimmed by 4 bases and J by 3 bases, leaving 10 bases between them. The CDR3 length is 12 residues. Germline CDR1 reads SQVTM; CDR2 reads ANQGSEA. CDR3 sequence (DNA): TGCAGCGTTGGCGGCAGGGTCTACGAGCAGTACTTC. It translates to CSVGGRVYEQYF.

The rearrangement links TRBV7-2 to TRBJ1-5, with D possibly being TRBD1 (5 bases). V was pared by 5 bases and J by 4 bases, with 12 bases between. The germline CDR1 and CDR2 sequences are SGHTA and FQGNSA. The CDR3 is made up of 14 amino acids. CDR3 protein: CASSRQRGNQPQHF. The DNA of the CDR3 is TGTGCCAGCAGCAGACAACGGGGGAATCAGCCCCAGCATTTT.

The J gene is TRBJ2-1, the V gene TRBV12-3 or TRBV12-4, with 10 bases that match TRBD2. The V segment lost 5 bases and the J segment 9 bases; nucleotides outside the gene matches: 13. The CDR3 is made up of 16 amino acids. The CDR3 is CASSPWDSGRYGEQFF. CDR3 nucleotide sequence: TGTGCCAGCAGTCCTTGGGATAGCGGGAGGTACGGTGAGCAGTTCTTC.

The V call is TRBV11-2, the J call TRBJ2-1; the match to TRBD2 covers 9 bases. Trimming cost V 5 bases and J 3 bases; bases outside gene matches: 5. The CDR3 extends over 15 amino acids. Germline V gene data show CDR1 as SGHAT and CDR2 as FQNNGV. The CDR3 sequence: CASSAASGIYNEQFF. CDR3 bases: TGTGCCAGCAGCGCAGCTAGCGGGATCTACAATGAGCAGTTCTTC.

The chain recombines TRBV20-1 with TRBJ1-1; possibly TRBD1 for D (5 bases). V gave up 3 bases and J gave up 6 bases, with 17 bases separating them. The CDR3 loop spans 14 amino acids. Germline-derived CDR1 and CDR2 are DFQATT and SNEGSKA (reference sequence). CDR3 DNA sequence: TGCAGTGCTAGGTGGAGCCAGGGTGTTCCTGAAGCTTTCTTT. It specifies CSARWSQGVPEAFF.

CDR3 in DNA: TGTGCCAGTAGTCTCCTCCTAGCGGGGGACCAAGAGACCCAGTACTTC. As protein: CASSLLLAGDQETQYF. The chain joins TRBV19 to TRBJ2-5, with 10 bases identical to TRBD2. The CDR3 covers 16 residues. V shed 5 bases and J 0 bases; nucleotides not matched to a gene: 6. Germline V gene lookup returns CDR1 LNHDA and CDR2 SQIVND (reference sequence).

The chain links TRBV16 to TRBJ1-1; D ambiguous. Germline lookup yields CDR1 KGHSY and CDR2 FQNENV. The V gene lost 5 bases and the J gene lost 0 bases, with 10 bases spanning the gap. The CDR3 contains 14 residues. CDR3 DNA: TGTGCCAGCAGCTTGGGTAGCTTGAACACTGAAGCTTTCTTT. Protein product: CASSLGSLNTEAFF.

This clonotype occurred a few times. For the CDR3, the DNA is TGTGCCAGCACCCGCGGGCAGGGTATCAATGAGCAGTTCTTC. Amino acid sequence: CASTRGQGINEQFF. The J gene is TRBJ2-1, the V gene TRBV7-8; TRBD1 or TRBD2 may be the D gene (5 bases each). The V end was cut by 7 bases, the J end by 6 bases, with 16 bases between. Germline assignment: CDR1 SGHVS and CDR2 FQNEAQ. The CDR3 contains 14 residues.

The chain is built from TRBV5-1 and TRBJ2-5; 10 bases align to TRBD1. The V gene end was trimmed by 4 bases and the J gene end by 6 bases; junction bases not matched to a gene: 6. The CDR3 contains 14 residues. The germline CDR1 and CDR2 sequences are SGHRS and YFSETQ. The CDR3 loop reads CASSVDRGAKTQYF. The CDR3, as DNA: TGCGCCAGCAGCGTGGACAGGGGGGCGAAGACCCAGTACTTC.

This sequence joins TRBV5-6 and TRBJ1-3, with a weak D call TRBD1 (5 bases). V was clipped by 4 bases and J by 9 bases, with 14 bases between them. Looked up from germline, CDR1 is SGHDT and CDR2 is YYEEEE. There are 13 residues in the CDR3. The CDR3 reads CASSLGTTPTIYF. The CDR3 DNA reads TGTGCCAGCAGCCTTGGGACTACTCCCACCATATATTTT.

CDR3 sequence (DNA): TGCGCCAGCAGCCTGCCGGGACTAGCGCGGACCGGGGAGCTGTTTTTT. Protein: CASSLPGLARTGELFF. The chain recombines TRBV5-1 with TRBJ2-2, with 10 positions matching TRBD2. J lost 5 bases, V lost 4 bases, and 8 bases had no gene match. Germline-derived CDR1 and CDR2 are SGHRS and YFSETQ. CDR3 length: 16 amino acids.

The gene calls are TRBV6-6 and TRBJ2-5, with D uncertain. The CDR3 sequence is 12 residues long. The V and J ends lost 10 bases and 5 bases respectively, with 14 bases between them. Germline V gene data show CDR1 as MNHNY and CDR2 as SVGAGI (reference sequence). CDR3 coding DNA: TGTGCCACCGCCCCCGGAGCCGAGACCCAGTACTTC. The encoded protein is CATAPGAETQYF.

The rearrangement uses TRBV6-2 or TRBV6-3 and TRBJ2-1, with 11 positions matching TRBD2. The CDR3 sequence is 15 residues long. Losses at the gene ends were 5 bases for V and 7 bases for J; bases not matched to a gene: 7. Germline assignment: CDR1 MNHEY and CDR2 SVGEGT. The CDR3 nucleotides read TGTGCCAGCAGTGCCCTAGCGGGAGGTTGGAATGAGCAGTTCTTC. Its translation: CASSALAGGWNEQFF.

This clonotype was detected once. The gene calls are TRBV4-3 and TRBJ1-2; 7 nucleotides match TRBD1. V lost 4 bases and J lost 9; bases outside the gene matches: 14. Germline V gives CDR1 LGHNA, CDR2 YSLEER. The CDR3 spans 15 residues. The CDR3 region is CASSRRVGGGDSYTF. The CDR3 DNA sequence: TGCGCCAGCAGCCGCCGGGTGGGAGGGGGCGACAGCTACACCTTC.

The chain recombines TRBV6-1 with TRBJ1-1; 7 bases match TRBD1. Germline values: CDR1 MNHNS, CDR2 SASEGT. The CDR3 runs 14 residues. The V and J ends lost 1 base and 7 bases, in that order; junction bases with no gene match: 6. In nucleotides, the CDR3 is TGTGCCAGCAGTGAAGTCAGGGGGAATAGTGAAGCTTTCTTT. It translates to CASSEVRGNSEAFF.

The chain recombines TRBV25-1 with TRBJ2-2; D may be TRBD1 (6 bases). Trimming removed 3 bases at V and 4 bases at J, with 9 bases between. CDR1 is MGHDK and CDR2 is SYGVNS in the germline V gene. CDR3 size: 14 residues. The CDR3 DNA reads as TGTGCCAGCAGTGAGGGGACAATCACCGGGGAGCTGTTTTTT. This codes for CASSEGTITGELFF.

The CDR3, as DNA: TGTGCCAGCAGTGTGGCCTCGACCTGGGACGGGAGGAAGAATGAGCAGTTCTTC. As protein: CASSVASTWDGRKNEQFF. The chain couples TRBV25-1 to TRBJ2-1, with TRBD2 identical over 7 bases. This CDR3 spans 18 amino acids. Per the germline V gene, CDR1 is MGHDK and CDR2 is SYGVNS. The junction had 19 bases not matched to a gene; V was cut back by 4 bases and J by 7 bases.

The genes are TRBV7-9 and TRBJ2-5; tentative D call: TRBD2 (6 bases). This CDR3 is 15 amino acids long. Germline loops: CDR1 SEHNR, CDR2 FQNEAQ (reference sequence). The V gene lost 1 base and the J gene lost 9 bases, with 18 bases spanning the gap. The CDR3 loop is CASSLVGSTTGAQYF. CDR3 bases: TGTGCCAGCAGCTTAGTTGGCTCGACAACGGGGGCCCAGTACTTC.

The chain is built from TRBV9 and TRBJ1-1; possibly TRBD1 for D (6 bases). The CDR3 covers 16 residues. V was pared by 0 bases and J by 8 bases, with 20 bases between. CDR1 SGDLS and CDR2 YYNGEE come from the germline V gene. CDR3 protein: CASSVAPSGGRQEAFF. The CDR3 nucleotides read TGTGCCAGCAGCGTAGCCCCTTCTGGGGGGCGTCAGGAAGCTTTCTTT.

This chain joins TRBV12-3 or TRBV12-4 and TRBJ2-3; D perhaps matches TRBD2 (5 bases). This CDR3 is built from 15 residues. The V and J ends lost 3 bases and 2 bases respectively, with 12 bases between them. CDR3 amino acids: CASSFFAGVTDTQYF. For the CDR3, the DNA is TGTGCCAGCAGTTTCTTCGCGGGTGTCACAGATACGCAGTATTTT.

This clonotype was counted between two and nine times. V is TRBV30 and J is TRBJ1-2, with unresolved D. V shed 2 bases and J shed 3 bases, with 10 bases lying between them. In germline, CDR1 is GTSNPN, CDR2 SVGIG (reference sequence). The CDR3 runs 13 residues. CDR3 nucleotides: TGTGCCTGGAGTCAACGGACGGACTATGGCTACACCTTC. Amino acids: CAWSQRTDYGYTF.

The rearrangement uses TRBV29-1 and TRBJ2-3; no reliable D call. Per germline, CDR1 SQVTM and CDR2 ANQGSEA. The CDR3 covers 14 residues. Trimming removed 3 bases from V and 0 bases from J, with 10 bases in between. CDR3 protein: CSVDRRRSTDTQYF. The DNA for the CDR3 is TGCAGCGTTGACAGGCGGAGAAGCACAGATACGCAGTATTTT.

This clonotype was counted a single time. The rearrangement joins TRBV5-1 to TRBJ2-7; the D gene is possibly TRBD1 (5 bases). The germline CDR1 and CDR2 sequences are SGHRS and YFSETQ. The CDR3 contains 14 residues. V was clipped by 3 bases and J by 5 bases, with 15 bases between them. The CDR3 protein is CASSSVQGPHEQYF. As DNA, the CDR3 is TGCGCCAGCAGCTCCGTCCAGGGCCCCCACGAGCAGTACTTC.

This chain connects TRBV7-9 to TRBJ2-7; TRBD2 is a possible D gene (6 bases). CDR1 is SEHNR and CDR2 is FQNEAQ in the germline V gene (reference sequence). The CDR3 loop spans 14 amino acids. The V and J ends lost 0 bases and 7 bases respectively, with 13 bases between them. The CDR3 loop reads CASSLAAGPREQYF. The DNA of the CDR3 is TGTGCCAGCAGCTTAGCGGCGGGGCCCCGGGAGCAGTACTTC. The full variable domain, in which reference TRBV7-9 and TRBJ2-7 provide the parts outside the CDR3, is DTGVSQNPRHKITKRGQNVTFRCDPISEHNRLYWYRQTLGQGPEFLTYFQNEAQLEKSRLLSDRFSAERPKGSFSTLEIQRTEQGDSAMYLCASSLAAGPREQYFGPGTRLTVT.

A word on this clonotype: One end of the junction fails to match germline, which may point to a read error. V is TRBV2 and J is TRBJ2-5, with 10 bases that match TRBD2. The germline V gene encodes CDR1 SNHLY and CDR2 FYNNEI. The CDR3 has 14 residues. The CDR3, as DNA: TGTGTCAGCATCTCGACTAGCGGGTCAGAGACCCAGTACTTC. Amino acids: CVSISTSGSETQYF.